Listed here are 4 T cell receptor beta chains from one sample, sequenced in a study of blood T cell repertoires in COVID-19. TCRdb's copy holds only in-frame clones and misses some; the assay was immunoSEQ multiplex PCR. Of around 700,000 clones detected, 80% to 90% appear once; the ten largest clones hold about 0.24%. Sequencing input: peripheral blood. The receptor source for this set is a woman in her late teens or twenties with acute or convalescent COVID-19.

V is TRBV9 and J is TRBJ1-2, with D maybe TRBD1 (6 bases). CDR3 length: 15 residues. Per the germline V gene, CDR1 is SGDLS and CDR2 is YYNGEE. V was trimmed by 0 bases and J by 4 bases, leaving 13 bases between them. The CDR3 sequence is CASSVAEGVVYGYTF. CDR3 coding DNA: TGTGCCAGCAGCGTAGCTGAGGGGGTAGTCTATGGCTACACCTTC. The full variable domain, its missing parts supplied by reference TRBV9 and TRBJ1-2, is DSGVTQTPKHLITATGQRVTLRCSPRSGDLSVYWYQQSLDQGLQFLIQYYNGEERAKGNILERFSAQQFPDLHSELNLSSLELGDSALYFCASSVAEGVVYGYTFGSGTRLTVV.

The chain has TRBV6-5 and TRBJ1-4; 7 bases are a match to TRBD1. From germline, CDR1 is MNHEY and CDR2 SVGAGI. The CDR3 spans 15 residues. V lost 0 bases to trimming and J lost 8 bases; unmatched junction nucleotides: 6. CDR3 DNA: TGTGCCAGCAGTTACTCGACGTCAGGGGGGGAAAAACTGTTTTTT. It encodes CASSYSTSGGEKLFF.

V usage is TRBV29-1 and J usage is TRBJ1-1; TRBD1 matches 8 bases. Germline V CDR1 and CDR2: SQVTM, ANQGSEA. V lost 6 bases to trimming and J lost 5 bases; unmatched junction nucleotides: 8. The CDR3 has 13 amino acids. The DNA of the CDR3 is TGCAGCGTGAGGACAGGGACGTGGACTGAAGCTTTCTTT. Translation: CSVRTGTWTEAFF.

This rearrangement joins TRBV6-5 to TRBJ1-3; 7 positions match TRBD1. This CDR3 comprises 14 residues. V lost 6 bases to trimming and J lost 4 bases; unmatched junction nucleotides: 6. Germline values: CDR1 MNHEY, CDR2 SVGAGI. In nucleotides, the CDR3 is TGTGCCAGCAGACCCACAGGGGAAGGAAACACCATATATTTT. Translation gives CASRPTGEGNTIYF.